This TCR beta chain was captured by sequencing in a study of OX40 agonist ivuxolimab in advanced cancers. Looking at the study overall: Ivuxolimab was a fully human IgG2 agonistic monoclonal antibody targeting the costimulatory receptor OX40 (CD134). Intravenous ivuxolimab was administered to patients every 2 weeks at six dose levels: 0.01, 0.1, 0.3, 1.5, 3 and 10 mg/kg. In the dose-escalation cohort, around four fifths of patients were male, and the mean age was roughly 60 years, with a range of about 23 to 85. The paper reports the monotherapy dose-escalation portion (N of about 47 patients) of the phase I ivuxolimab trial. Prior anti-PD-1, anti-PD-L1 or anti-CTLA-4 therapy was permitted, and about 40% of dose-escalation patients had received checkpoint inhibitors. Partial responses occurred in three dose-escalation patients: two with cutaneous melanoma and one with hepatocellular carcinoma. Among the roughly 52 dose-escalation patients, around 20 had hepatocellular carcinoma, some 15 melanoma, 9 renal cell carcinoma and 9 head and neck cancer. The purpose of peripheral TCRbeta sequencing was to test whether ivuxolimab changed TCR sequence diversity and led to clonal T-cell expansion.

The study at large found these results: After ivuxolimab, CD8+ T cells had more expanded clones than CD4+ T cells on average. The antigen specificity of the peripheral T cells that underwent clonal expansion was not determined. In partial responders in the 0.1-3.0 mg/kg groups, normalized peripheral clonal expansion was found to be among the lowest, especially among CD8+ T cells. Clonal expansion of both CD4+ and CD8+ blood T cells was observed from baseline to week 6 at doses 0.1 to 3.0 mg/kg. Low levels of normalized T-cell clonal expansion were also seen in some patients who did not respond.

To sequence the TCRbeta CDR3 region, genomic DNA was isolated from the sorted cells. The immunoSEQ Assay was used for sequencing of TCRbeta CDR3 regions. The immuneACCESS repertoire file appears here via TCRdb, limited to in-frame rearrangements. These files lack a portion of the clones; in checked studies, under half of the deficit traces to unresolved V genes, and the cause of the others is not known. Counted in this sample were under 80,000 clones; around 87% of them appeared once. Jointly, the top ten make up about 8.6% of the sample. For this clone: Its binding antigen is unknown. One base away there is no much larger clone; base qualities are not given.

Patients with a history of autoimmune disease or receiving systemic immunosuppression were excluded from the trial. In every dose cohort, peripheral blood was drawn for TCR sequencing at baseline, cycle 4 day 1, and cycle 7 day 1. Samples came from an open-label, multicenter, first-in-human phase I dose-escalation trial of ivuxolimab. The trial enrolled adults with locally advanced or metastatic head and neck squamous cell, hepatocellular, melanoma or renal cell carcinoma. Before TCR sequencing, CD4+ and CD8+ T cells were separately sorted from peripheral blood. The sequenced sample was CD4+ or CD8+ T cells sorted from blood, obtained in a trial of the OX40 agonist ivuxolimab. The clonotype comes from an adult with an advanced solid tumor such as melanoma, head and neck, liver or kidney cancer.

The sequence in DNA is TGTGCCAGCAACGCGGGAGACATAGCTGGGGCCAACGTCCTGACTTTC. Its coded protein is CASNAGDIAGANVLTF. The chain is encoded by TRBV6-6 joined to TRBJ2-6, with 7 bases matching TRBD2. From the cysteine up to the phenylalanine, the CDR3 has a length of 16 residues. Only the CDR3 DNA is retained, 48 bases long and in frame from the first base. Trimming takes 7 bases off V and 2 bases off J; junction bases not matched to a gene: 8. The germline V gene (reference sequence) provides CDR1 MNHNY and CDR2 SVGAGI.